A selection of T cell receptor beta chains follows, all from one sample in a study of cytomegalovirus exposure and HLA in healthy donors. Assay used: immunoSEQ multiplex PCR; TCRdb lists only in-frame clones, some missing. The sample lists fewer than 180,000 clones, approximately 60% occurring once. The sample was PBMCs. Receptors were obtained from a woman in her sixties or seventies in good health and CMV-seropositive. CDR3s include the opening cysteine and the closing phenylalanine or tryptophan. Fields, in order: CDR3 length, J gene, D gene, V gene, clone size, CDR3 protein, CDR3 DNA. The D gene is left open where the match is weak. Size is omitted from some rows. Given values are once, few, many or a class for expanded clones.

length: 15; J: TRBJ2-7; D: NA; V: TRBV18; size: few; CDR3: CASSPNSLSSYEQYF; DNA: TGTGCCAGCTCACCGAACAGTCTTAGCTCCTACGAGCAGTACTTC
length: 15; J: TRBJ2-3; D: TRBD2; V: TRBV19; size: NA; CDR3: CASTDPAGGPDTQYF; DNA: TGTGCCAGTACCGACCCCGCGGGAGGGCCTGATACGCAGTATTTT
length: 17; J: TRBJ2-7; D: TRBD2; V: TRBV9; size: NA; CDR3: CASSVGVAGELNGEQYF; DNA: TGTGCCAGCAGCGTAGGGGTAGCGGGAGAGCTTAACGGCGAGCAGTACTTC
length: 13; J: TRBJ2-5; D: NA; V: TRBV7-3; size: NA; CDR3: CASSKGREETQYF; DNA: TGTGCCAGCAGCAAGGGGCGAGAAGAGACCCAGTACTTC
length: 15; J: TRBJ2-5; D: NA; V: TRBV6-5; size: once; CDR3: CASSPLRGPQETQYF; DNA: TGTGCCAGCAGCCCCCTCAGGGGTCCTCAAGAGACCCAGTACTTC
length: 16; J: TRBJ2-1; D: NA; V: TRBV28; size: NA; CDR3: CASSASEASSYNEQFF; DNA: TGTGCCAGCAGCGCCTCTGAAGCGAGCTCCTACAATGAGCAGTTCTTC
length: 14; J: TRBJ1-1; D: TRBD1; V: TRBV2; size: NA; CDR3: CASRTGALTTEAFF; DNA: TGTGCCAGCAGAACAGGGGCTCTGACGACTGAAGCTTTCTTT
length: 19; J: TRBJ2-1; D: TRBD1; V: TRBV29-1; size: NA; CDR3: CSTGQGAYGPARNYNEQFF; DNA: TGCAGCACGGGACAGGGGGCTTATGGGCCAGCAAGGAATTACAATGAGCAGTTCTTC
length: 15; J: TRBJ2-5; D: TRBD1; V: TRBV19; size: NA; CDR3: CASSFGTGGGETQYF; DNA: TGTGCCAGTAGTTTCGGGACAGGGGGCGGGGAGACCCAGTACTTC
length: 13; J: TRBJ1-1; D: NA; V: TRBV6-5; size: NA; CDR3: CASSYGPNTEAFF; DNA: TGTGCCAGCAGTTACGGCCCGAACACTGAAGCTTTCTTT
length: 16; J: TRBJ1-1; D: TRBD1; V: TRBV5-1; size: NA; CDR3: CASSPHATGVATEAFF; DNA: TGCGCCAGCAGCCCCCATGCCACAGGGGTCGCCACTGAAGCTTTCTTT
length: 13; J: TRBJ2-5; D: NA; V: TRBV7-9; size: NA; CDR3: CASSALSVETQYF; DNA: TGTGCCAGCAGCGCCCTATCCGTGGAGACCCAGTACTTC
length: 18; J: TRBJ1-1; D: TRBD1; V: TRBV5-1; size: once; CDR3: CASSFGKADRAGNTEAFF; DNA: TGCGCCAGCAGCTTCGGGAAAGCAGACAGGGCAGGGAACACTGAAGCTTTCTTT
length: 15; J: TRBJ2-1; D: NA; V: TRBV7-9; size: NA; CDR3: CASSLSGDTYNEQFF; DNA: TGTGCCAGCAGCTTATCGGGAGATACCTACAATGAGCAGTTCTTC
length: 15; J: TRBJ1-1; D: TRBD1; V: TRBV9; size: NA; CDR3: CASSVDLTGGTEAFF; DNA: TGTGCCAGCAGCGTAGATCTAACAGGGGGCACTGAAGCTTTCTTT
length: 11; J: TRBJ1-1; D: NA; V: TRBV20-1; size: NA; CDR3: CSARSNTEAFF; DNA: TGCAGCGCCAGGTCGAACACTGAAGCTTTCTTT
length: 17; J: TRBJ2-5; D: NA; V: TRBV5-4; size: few; CDR3: CASSLGRGGSGGRTQYF; DNA: TGTGCCAGCAGCTTGGGTCGTGGAGGGTCAGGAGGTAGGACCCAGTACTTC
length: 15; J: TRBJ1-2; D: NA; V: TRBV19; size: NA; CDR3: CASSTQGNADYGYTF; DNA: TGTGCCAGTAGTACGCAGGGTAACGCGGACTATGGCTACACCTTC
length: 15; J: TRBJ1-1; D: NA; V: TRBV15; size: NA; CDR3: CATSRAKSGNTEAFF; DNA: TGTGCCACCAGCAGAGCGAAGTCGGGGAACACTGAAGCTTTCTTT
length: 13; J: TRBJ2-7; D: TRBD2; V: TRBV5-4; size: NA; CDR3: CASSELASYEQYF; DNA: TGTGCCAGCAGCGAACTAGCGTCCTACGAGCAGTACTTC
length: 17; J: TRBJ2-1; D: TRBD1; V: TRBV5-1; size: NA; CDR3: CASTRTGSLSSYNEQFF; DNA: TGCGCCAGCACCCGGACAGGGTCCCTTAGCTCCTACAATGAGCAGTTCTTC
length: 14; J: TRBJ2-7; D: TRBD1; V: TRBV28; size: NA; CDR3: CASEPGQGFSEQYF; DNA: TGTGCCAGCGAACCGGGACAGGGTTTTAGCGAGCAGTACTTC
length: 15; J: TRBJ2-1; D: TRBD2; V: TRBV18; size: NA; CDR3: CASSTGTSGRTEQFF; DNA: TGTGCCAGCTCGACCGGGACTAGCGGGAGGACTGAGCAGTTCTTC
length: 11; J: TRBJ2-7; D: NA; V: TRBV29-1; size: once; CDR3: CSVAGDYEQYF; DNA: TGCAGCGTTGCGGGGGATTACGAGCAGTACTTC
length: 15; J: TRBJ2-5; D: NA; V: TRBV10-3; size: NA; CDR3: CAISDYGGRKETQYF; DNA: TGTGCCATCAGTGATTACGGGGGGCGGAAAGAGACCCAGTACTTC
length: 13; J: TRBJ1-1; D: NA; V: TRBV7-9; size: NA; CDR3: CASSLEGRFEAFF; DNA: TGTGCCAGCAGCTTAGAAGGGAGATTTGAAGCTTTCTTT
length: 16; J: TRBJ2-7; D: TRBD2; V: TRBV7-2; size: NA; CDR3: CASSRSGGTSSYEQYF; DNA: TGTGCCAGCAGCCGTTCGGGAGGGACGAGCTCCTACGAGCAGTACTTC
length: 14; J: TRBJ2-2; D: TRBD2; V: TRBV11-3; size: NA; CDR3: CASSLAGGTGELFF; DNA: TGTGCCAGCAGCCTAGCGGGAGGAACCGGGGAGCTGTTTTTT
length: 15; J: TRBJ2-1; D: TRBD2; V: TRBV27; size: few; CDR3: CASSPRLAAQREQFF; DNA: TGTGCCAGCAGTCCGCGACTAGCGGCCCAGAGGGAGCAGTTCTTC
length: 13; J: TRBJ1-4; D: TRBD1; V: TRBV2; size: NA; CDR3: CASKGGMEEKLFF; DNA: TGTGCCAGCAAAGGGGGCATGGAGGAAAAACTGTTTTTT
length: 14; J: TRBJ2-5; D: TRBD2; V: TRBV7-3; size: few; CDR3: CASSAVGGRETQYF; DNA: TGTGCCAGCAGCGCCGTAGGCGGGAGGGAGACCCAGTACTTC
length: 18; J: TRBJ2-3; D: NA; V: TRBV11-2; size: few; CDR3: CASSFPGIGDGGTDTQYF; DNA: TGTGCCAGCAGCTTTCCGGGAATAGGAGATGGGGGCACAGATACGCAGTATTTT
length: 14; J: TRBJ1-1; D: TRBD1; V: TRBV10-3; size: NA; CDR3: CAISERTGDTEAFF; DNA: TGTGCCATCAGTGAAAGGACAGGGGACACTGAAGCTTTCTTT
length: 15; J: TRBJ2-3; D: NA; V: TRBV5-4; size: few; CDR3: CASSSSGTNTDTQYF; DNA: TGTGCCAGCAGCTCGTCCGGGACAAACACAGATACGCAGTATTTT
length: 16; J: TRBJ1-1; D: NA; V: TRBV6-1; size: NA; CDR3: CASSEPSLYLNTEAFF; DNA: TGTGCCAGCAGTGAGCCGTCCCTCTATTTGAACACTGAAGCTTTCTTT
length: 14; J: TRBJ2-7; D: NA; V: TRBV7-2; size: few; CDR3: CASSLPISSYEQYF; DNA: TGTGCCAGCAGCTTACCCATTAGCTCCTACGAGCAGTACTTC
length: 14; J: TRBJ1-5; D: NA; V: TRBV6-5; size: NA; CDR3: CASSYRQGNQPQHF; DNA: TGTGCCAGCAGTTACCGACAGGGCAATCAGCCCCAGCATTTT
length: 17; J: TRBJ2-2; D: TRBD2; V: TRBV27; size: once; CDR3: CASSPTQAGGNTGELFF; DNA: TGTGCCAGCAGTCCCACCCAAGCGGGAGGGAACACCGGGGAGCTGTTTTTT
length: 14; J: TRBJ2-1; D: TRBD2; V: TRBV29-1; size: NA; CDR3: CSVEVGRAYNEQFF; DNA: TGCAGCGTTGAAGTGGGGAGGGCCTACAATGAGCAGTTCTTC
length: 13; J: TRBJ1-1; D: NA; V: TRBV19; size: NA; CDR3: CASSMALAAEAFF; DNA: TGTGCCAGTAGTATGGCCTTGGCCGCTGAAGCTTTCTTT
length: 18; J: TRBJ2-5; D: TRBD2; V: TRBV4-2; size: NA; CDR3: CASSQDWRGLAGVETQYF; DNA: TGTGCCAGCAGCCAAGATTGGAGGGGACTAGCGGGAGTGGAGACCCAGTACTTC
length: 11; J: TRBJ1-5; D: NA; V: TRBV2; size: once; CDR3: CASGGEGPQHF; DNA: TGTGCCAGCGGCGGGGAAGGGCCCCAGCATTTT
length: 15; J: TRBJ2-7; D: TRBD1; V: TRBV11-2; size: NA; CDR3: CASSPGTVTAYEQYF; DNA: TGTGCCAGCAGCCCGGGGACAGTAACAGCCTACGAGCAGTACTTC
length: 16; J: TRBJ1-2; D: TRBD1; V: TRBV7-8; size: NA; CDR3: CASSLHLGQARYGYTF; DNA: TGTGCCAGCAGCCTTCACCTCGGACAGGCGAGATATGGCTACACCTTC
length: 13; J: TRBJ2-7; D: TRBD1; V: TRBV10-3; size: NA; CDR3: CAISPTGKYEQYF; DNA: TGTGCCATCAGTCCGACAGGGAAGTACGAGCAGTACTTC
length: 15; J: TRBJ2-7; D: TRBD1; V: TRBV27; size: NA; CDR3: CASRSAGTGPNEQYF; DNA: TGTGCCAGCAGGTCCGCCGGGACAGGACCCAACGAGCAGTACTTC
length: 14; J: TRBJ1-4; D: NA; V: TRBV4-2; size: few; CDR3: CASSQSIGGEKLFF; DNA: TGTGCCAGCAGCCAATCTATCGGAGGTGAAAAACTGTTTTTT
length: 14; J: TRBJ1-3; D: NA; V: TRBV7-7; size: few; CDR3: CASSPGLSGNTIYF; DNA: TGTGCCAGCAGCCCTGGCCTCTCTGGAAACACCATATATTTT
length: 15; J: TRBJ2-7; D: TRBD2; V: TRBV5-1; size: once; CDR3: CASSFAGLARDEQYF; DNA: TGCGCCAGCAGCTTTGCCGGACTAGCGCGGGACGAGCAGTACTTC
length: 15; J: TRBJ2-3; D: NA; V: TRBV15; size: NA; CDR3: CATSRDRPFTDTQYF; DNA: TGTGCCACCAGCAGAGATCGTCCCTTTACAGATACGCAGTATTTT
length: 13; J: TRBJ1-5; D: NA; V: TRBV19; size: NA; CDR3: CASSIEAYQPQHF; DNA: TGTGCCAGTAGTATAGAAGCGTATCAGCCCCAGCATTTT
length: 13; J: TRBJ2-7; D: TRBD1; V: TRBV7-2; size: once; CDR3: CASSLAYRGEQYF; DNA: TGTGCCAGCAGCTTAGCGTACAGGGGCGAGCAGTACTTC
length: 16; J: TRBJ2-1; D: TRBD2; V: TRBV29-1; size: NA; CDR3: CSVEDRGSGRVGEQFF; DNA: TGCAGCGTTGAAGATCGGGGTAGCGGGAGGGTTGGCGAGCAGTTCTTC
length: 15; J: TRBJ2-5; D: TRBD2; V: TRBV2; size: NA; CDR3: CASSMTSGIVETQYF; DNA: TGTGCCAGCAGCATGACTAGCGGGATTGTGGAGACCCAGTACTTC